A selection of T cell receptor beta chains follows, all from one sample in a study of identical twins. TCRdb passed the 5' RACE reads through MiXCR, listing each CDR3 protein once. The sample includes hundreds of thousands of distinct CDR3 sequences, under 9% of them seen just once. The same data also went into a second study, on yellow fever vaccine responses in identical twins.

Sequencing was done on a sample of memory (CD45RO+) T cells sorted from blood. The source is a woman in her late teens or twenties in good health. CDR3s include the opening cysteine and the closing phenylalanine or tryptophan. The order of the fields is V gene, J gene, D gene, clone size, CDR3 protein, CDR3 DNA. D genes are given only for firm matches. Rows may omit the clone size; those that give it use once, few, many or a size class.

v_call: TRBV19
j_call: TRBJ2-1
d_call: TRBD2
clone_size: few
cdr3_aa: CASKNPGLAINEQFF
cdr3_nt: TGTGCCAGTAAAAACCCGGGACTAGCGATAAATGAGCAGTTCTTC

v_call: TRBV20-1
j_call: TRBJ2-3
d_call: NA
clone_size: few
cdr3_aa: CSVLEAGSTDTQYF
cdr3_nt: TGCAGTGTACTGGAAGCGGGTAGCACAGATACGCAGTATTTT

v_call: TRBV9
j_call: TRBJ2-5
d_call: TRBD2
clone_size: NA
cdr3_aa: CASSAAGGRETQYF
cdr3_nt: TGTGCCAGCAGCGCAGCGGGGGGGAGGGAGACCCAGTACTTC

v_call: TRBV2
j_call: TRBJ2-3
d_call: TRBD1
clone_size: NA
cdr3_aa: CARRPDRGVTDTQYF
cdr3_nt: TGTGCCAGGAGACCGGACAGGGGGGTCACAGATACGCAGTATTTT

v_call: TRBV5-1
j_call: TRBJ2-1
d_call: TRBD1
clone_size: many
cdr3_aa: CASSLDRVTNNEQFF
cdr3_nt: TGCGCCAGCAGCTTAGACAGGGTGACAAACAATGAGCAGTTCTTC

v_call: TRBV28
j_call: TRBJ1-1
d_call: NA
clone_size: many
cdr3_aa: CASSLVAGFRETEAFF
cdr3_nt: TGTGCCAGCAGTTTAGTCGCAGGGTTTCGAGAAACTGAAGCTTTCTTT

v_call: TRBV28
j_call: TRBJ1-3
d_call: NA
clone_size: few
cdr3_aa: CASRETVGSGNTIYF
cdr3_nt: TGTGCCAGCAGGGAGACAGTAGGCTCTGGAAACACCATATATTTT

v_call: TRBV4-2
j_call: TRBJ2-1
d_call: NA
clone_size: many
cdr3_aa: CASSQAEGFGFLAFYNEQFF
cdr3_nt: TGTGCCAGCAGCCAAGCAGAGGGGTTTGGGTTCCTAGCGTTTTACAATGAGCAGTTCTTC

v_call: TRBV6-5
j_call: TRBJ1-6
d_call: NA
clone_size: NA
cdr3_aa: CASSYSDRPPYNSPLHF
cdr3_nt: TGTGCCAGCAGTTACAGCGACAGGCCCCCCTATAATTCACCCCTCCACTTT

v_call: TRBV6-1
j_call: TRBJ2-1
d_call: NA
clone_size: NA
cdr3_aa: CASSDIGTLRREQFF
cdr3_nt: TGTGCCAGCAGTGACATCGGGACCCTACGCCGTGAGCAGTTCTTC

v_call: TRBV20-1
j_call: TRBJ2-7
d_call: TRBD2
clone_size: NA
cdr3_aa: CSVLRTSGSSSYEQYF
cdr3_nt: TGCAGTGTACTTCGGACTAGCGGATCAAGCTCCTACGAGCAGTACTTC

v_call: TRBV7-5
j_call: TRBJ2-5
d_call: NA
clone_size: NA
cdr3_aa: CISVSEAAGTKGETQYF
cdr3_nt: NA

v_call: TRBV4-2
j_call: TRBJ2-1
d_call: TRBD2
clone_size: NA
cdr3_aa: CASSQDGLAGGHEQFF
cdr3_nt: TGTGCCAGCAGCCAAGACGGGCTAGCGGGGGGCCATGAGCAGTTCTTC

v_call: TRBV5-1
j_call: TRBJ2-1
d_call: NA
clone_size: NA
cdr3_aa: CASSLGRAADNEQFF
cdr3_nt: TGCGCCAGCAGCTTGGGCAGGGCCGCGGACAATGAGCAGTTCTTC

v_call: TRBV20-1
j_call: TRBJ2-7
d_call: NA
clone_size: many
cdr3_aa: CSVGGETYEQYF
cdr3_nt: TGCAGTGTTGGGGGCGAAACCTACGAGCAGTACTTC

v_call: TRBV6-5
j_call: TRBJ1-3
d_call: NA
clone_size: NA
cdr3_aa: CASSSYPRGPAGNTIYF
cdr3_nt: TGTGCCAGCAGTTCCTATCCCAGGGGTCCAGCTGGAAACACCATATATTTT

v_call: TRBV12-3/TRBV12-4
j_call: TRBJ1-6
d_call: TRBD1
clone_size: few
cdr3_aa: CASRGTGDNSPLHF
cdr3_nt: TGTGCCAGCAGGGGGACAGGGGATAATTCACCCCTCCACTTT

v_call: TRBV12-3/TRBV12-4
j_call: TRBJ1-1
d_call: NA
clone_size: many
cdr3_aa: CASSLRTGPYTEAFF
cdr3_nt: TGTGCCAGCAGTTTACGTACAGGGCCTTACACTGAAGCTTTCTTT

v_call: TRBV10-3
j_call: TRBJ1-1
d_call: NA
clone_size: NA
cdr3_aa: CAISEPRMGTEAFF
cdr3_nt: TGTGCCATCAGTGAGCCGCGGATGGGGACTGAAGCTTTCTTT

v_call: TRBV6-5
j_call: TRBJ1-3
d_call: NA
clone_size: NA
cdr3_aa: CASSYGSPGTGRNTIYF
cdr3_nt: TGTGCCAGCAGTTACGGCTCGCCGGGAACGGGACGTAACACCATATATTTT

v_call: TRBV7-6
j_call: TRBJ2-1
d_call: NA
clone_size: NA
cdr3_aa: CASSSLGSSYNEQFF
cdr3_nt: TGTGCCAGCAGCTCCCTCGGGAGCTCCTACAATGAGCAGTTCTTC

v_call: TRBV9
j_call: TRBJ1-1
d_call: TRBD1
clone_size: NA
cdr3_aa: CASSVDPGTGEFEAFF
cdr3_nt: TGTGCCAGCAGCGTAGACCCGGGGACAGGGGAATTTGAAGCTTTCTTT

v_call: TRBV11-3
j_call: TRBJ2-3
d_call: NA
clone_size: few
cdr3_aa: CASSLVGSDTQYF
cdr3_nt: TGTGCCAGCAGCTTAGTGGGGTCAGATACGCAGTATTTT

v_call: TRBV28
j_call: TRBJ1-2
d_call: NA
clone_size: NA
cdr3_aa: CASTPRLNYGYTF
cdr3_nt: TGTGCCAGCACCCCCCGGCTCAACTATGGCTACACCTTC

v_call: TRBV7-9
j_call: TRBJ2-7
d_call: TRBD2
clone_size: NA
cdr3_aa: CASQTGREEQYF
cdr3_nt: TGTGCCAGCCAAACGGGGAGGGAAGAGCAGTACTTC

v_call: TRBV2
j_call: TRBJ2-1
d_call: TRBD2
clone_size: NA
cdr3_aa: CASSDGGTSGGGQQFF
cdr3_nt: TGTGCCAGCAGTGATGGCGGGACTAGCGGGGGGGGACAGCAGTTCTTC

v_call: TRBV14
j_call: TRBJ2-1
d_call: TRBD2
clone_size: few
cdr3_aa: CASSQGGLAEAFHSYNEQFF
cdr3_nt: TGTGCCAGCAGCCAAGGCGGACTAGCGGAAGCCTTCCACTCCTACAATGAGCAGTTCTTC

v_call: TRBV14
j_call: TRBJ2-3
d_call: NA
clone_size: few
cdr3_aa: CASSRGRGPDTQYF
cdr3_nt: TGTGCCAGCAGCCGAGGTCGGGGCCCAGATACGCAGTATTTT

v_call: TRBV12-3/TRBV12-4
j_call: TRBJ1-5
d_call: TRBD1
clone_size: many
cdr3_aa: CASSQGAGKPQHF
cdr3_nt: TGTGCCAGCAGTCAGGGGGCCGGGAAGCCCCAGCATTTT

v_call: TRBV27
j_call: TRBJ2-1
d_call: TRBD2
clone_size: many
cdr3_aa: CASSAPGLAANEQFF
cdr3_nt: TGTGCCAGCAGTGCACCGGGACTAGCGGCCAATGAGCAGTTCTTC

v_call: TRBV2
j_call: TRBJ1-2
d_call: NA
clone_size: NA
cdr3_aa: CASSAVGAEGYTF
cdr3_nt: TGTGCCAGCAGTGCGGTCGGAGCAGAGGGCTACACCTTC

v_call: TRBV7-9
j_call: TRBJ2-3
d_call: NA
clone_size: many
cdr3_aa: CASSNTGTDSTDTQYF
cdr3_nt: TGTGCCAGCAGTAACACCGGGACGGATAGCACAGATACGCAGTATTTT

v_call: TRBV28
j_call: TRBJ2-5
d_call: TRBD1
clone_size: many
cdr3_aa: CASRQGQGLQTQYF
cdr3_nt: TGTGCCAGCAGGCAGGGACAGGGTCTCCAGACCCAGTACTTC

v_call: TRBV12-3/TRBV12-4
j_call: TRBJ2-3
d_call: TRBD1
clone_size: NA
cdr3_aa: CASSSDRVLTDTQYF
cdr3_nt: TGTGCCAGCAGTTCAGACAGGGTCCTAACAGATACGCAGTATTTT

v_call: TRBV27
j_call: TRBJ2-2
d_call: NA
clone_size: NA
cdr3_aa: CASSLAGRYTGELFF
cdr3_nt: TGTGCCAGCAGCCTCGCAGGGAGGTACACCGGGGAGCTGTTTTTT

v_call: TRBV7-6
j_call: TRBJ2-1
d_call: NA
clone_size: few
cdr3_aa: CASSLLLARPDEQFF
cdr3_nt: TGTGCCAGCAGCTTACTTCTAGCGAGACCCGATGAGCAGTTCTTC

v_call: TRBV20-1
j_call: TRBJ2-7
d_call: NA
clone_size: few
cdr3_aa: CSATGPHGVTYEQYF
cdr3_nt: TGCAGTGCTACCGGACCCCACGGGGTTACCTACGAGCAGTACTTC

v_call: TRBV6-1
j_call: TRBJ1-2
d_call: TRBD1
clone_size: many
cdr3_aa: CASSPTGAFGYTF
cdr3_nt: TGTGCCAGCAGCCCCACAGGGGCCTTTGGCTACACCTTC

v_call: TRBV9
j_call: TRBJ2-1
d_call: NA
clone_size: few
cdr3_aa: CASSVEGGLGEQFF
cdr3_nt: TGTGCCAGCAGCGTAGAGGGTGGCCTGGGCGAGCAGTTCTTC

v_call: TRBV11-3
j_call: TRBJ2-1
d_call: TRBD2
clone_size: few
cdr3_aa: CASSPWTSGSFNNEQFF
cdr3_nt: TGTGCCAGCAGCCCCTGGACTAGCGGGAGTTTTAACAATGAGCAGTTCTTC

v_call: TRBV7-8
j_call: TRBJ2-7
d_call: TRBD1
clone_size: many
cdr3_aa: CASSPDRVVYEQYF
cdr3_nt: TGTGCCAGCAGCCCAGACAGGGTTGTCTACGAGCAGTACTTC

v_call: TRBV6-5
j_call: TRBJ1-5
d_call: NA
clone_size: NA
cdr3_aa: CASSYSRDPRGQHF
cdr3_nt: TGTGCCAGCAGTTACTCGAGGGACCCCCGGGGCCAGCATTTT

v_call: TRBV6-2/TRBV6-3
j_call: TRBJ2-2
d_call: NA
clone_size: few
cdr3_aa: CASSPVVGANTGELFF
cdr3_nt: TGTGCCAGCAGCCCCGTTGTGGGAGCGAACACCGGGGAGCTGTTTTTT

v_call: TRBV10-3
j_call: TRBJ1-1
d_call: NA
clone_size: NA
cdr3_aa: CAISGDREAFF
cdr3_nt: TGTGCCATCAGTGGCGACAGGGAAGCTTTCTTT

v_call: TRBV12-3/TRBV12-4
j_call: TRBJ2-2
d_call: TRBD2
clone_size: many
cdr3_aa: CASSQGLAGVGGELFF
cdr3_nt: TGTGCCAGCAGTCAGGGACTAGCGGGAGTAGGCGGGGAGCTGTTTTTT

v_call: TRBV4-1
j_call: TRBJ2-7
d_call: TRBD2
clone_size: many
cdr3_aa: CASSQGLAGGTYEQYF
cdr3_nt: TGCGCCAGCAGCCAGGGACTAGCGGGAGGGACCTACGAGCAGTACTTC

v_call: TRBV7-9
j_call: TRBJ1-4
d_call: TRBD1
clone_size: many
cdr3_aa: CASSLRTGGGEKLFF
cdr3_nt: TGTGCCAGCAGCCTAAGGACAGGGGGAGGCGAAAAACTGTTTTTT

v_call: TRBV7-2
j_call: TRBJ2-7
d_call: TRBD2
clone_size: many
cdr3_aa: CASSLGGGGYEQYF
cdr3_nt: TGTGCCAGCAGCTTAGGGGGGGGAGGATACGAGCAGTACTTC

v_call: TRBV7-2
j_call: TRBJ1-2
d_call: TRBD1
clone_size: NA
cdr3_aa: CASTDGTVYGYTF
cdr3_nt: TGTGCCAGCACGGACGGGACAGTCTATGGCTACACCTTC

v_call: TRBV2
j_call: TRBJ1-4
d_call: NA
clone_size: many
cdr3_aa: CASSEESTARGEKLFF
cdr3_nt: TGTGCCAGCAGTGAAGAGTCAACAGCTAGAGGGGAAAAACTGTTTTTT

v_call: TRBV10-3
j_call: TRBJ2-3
d_call: TRBD2
clone_size: many
cdr3_aa: CAISGPLAGDPDTQYF
cdr3_nt: TGTGCCATCAGTGGTCCCCTAGCGGGAGATCCAGATACGCAGTATTTT

v_call: TRBV6-5
j_call: TRBJ2-7
d_call: NA
clone_size: few
cdr3_aa: CASSYSNAGDYEQYF
cdr3_nt: TGTGCCAGCAGTTACTCGAACGCAGGGGACTACGAGCAGTACTTC